The clone carrying this T cell receptor (beta chain) has just a few counts. This sample was taken from a study of beta chain features in type 1 diabetes. Sequencing targeted expressed TCRB transcripts, as all isolated RNA had been reverse transcribed. TCRdb's copy holds only in-frame clones and misses some; the assay was immunoSEQ multiplex PCR. The sample contains fewer than 900,000 clones, roughly 15% of which appear only once. CDR1 and CDR2 (germline): SNHLY, FYNNEI. V was clipped by 3 bases and J by 5 bases, with 7 bases between them. The length of the CDR3 is 12 residues. The V call is TRBV2, the J call TRBJ2-5; D ambiguous. The source of this sequence is a woman aged 18-29 years in good health. Specimen: naive CD4+ T cells from blood. As DNA, the CDR3 is TGTGCCAGCAGTGACGACTTGGAGACCCAGTACTTC. Translated, it gives CASSDDLETQYF.